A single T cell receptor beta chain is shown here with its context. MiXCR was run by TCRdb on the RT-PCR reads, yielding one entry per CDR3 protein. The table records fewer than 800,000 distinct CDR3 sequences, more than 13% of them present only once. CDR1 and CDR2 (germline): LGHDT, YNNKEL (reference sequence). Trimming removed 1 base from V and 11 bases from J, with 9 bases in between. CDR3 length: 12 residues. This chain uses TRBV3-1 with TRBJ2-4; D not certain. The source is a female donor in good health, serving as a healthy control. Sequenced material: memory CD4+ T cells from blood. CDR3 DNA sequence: TGTGCCAGCAGCCAAGGTATCGGGTTTCAGTACTTC. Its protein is CASSQGIGFQYF.